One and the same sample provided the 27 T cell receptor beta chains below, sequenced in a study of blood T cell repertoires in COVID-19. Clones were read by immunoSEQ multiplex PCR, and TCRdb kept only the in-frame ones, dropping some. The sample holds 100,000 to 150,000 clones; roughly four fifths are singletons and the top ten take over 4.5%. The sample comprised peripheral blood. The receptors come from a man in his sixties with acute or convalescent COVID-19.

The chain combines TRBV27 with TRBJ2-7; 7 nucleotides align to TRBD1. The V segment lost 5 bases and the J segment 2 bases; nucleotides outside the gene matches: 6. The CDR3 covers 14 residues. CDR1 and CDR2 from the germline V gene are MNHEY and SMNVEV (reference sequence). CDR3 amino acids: CASSPLGQAYEQYF. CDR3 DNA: TGTGCCAGCAGTCCACTTGGACAGGCCTACGAGCAGTACTTC.

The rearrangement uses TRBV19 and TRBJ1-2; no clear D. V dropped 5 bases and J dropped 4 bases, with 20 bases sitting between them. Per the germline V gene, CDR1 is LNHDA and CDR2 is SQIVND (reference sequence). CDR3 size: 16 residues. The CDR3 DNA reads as TGTGCCAGTAGTGAACCCCGGGGTTTGATCCGCTATGGCTACACCTTC. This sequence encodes CASSEPRGLIRYGYTF.

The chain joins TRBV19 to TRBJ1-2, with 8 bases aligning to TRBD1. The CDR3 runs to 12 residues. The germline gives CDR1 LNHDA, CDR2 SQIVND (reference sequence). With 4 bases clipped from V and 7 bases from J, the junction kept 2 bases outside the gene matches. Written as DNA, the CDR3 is TGTGCCAGTAGTACCGACAGGGGTGGCTACACCTTC. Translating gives CASSTDRGGYTF.

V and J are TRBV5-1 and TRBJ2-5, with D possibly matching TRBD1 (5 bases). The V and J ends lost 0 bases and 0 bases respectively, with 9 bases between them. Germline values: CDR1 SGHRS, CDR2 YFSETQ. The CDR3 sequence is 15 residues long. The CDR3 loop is CASSLAQGHQETQYF. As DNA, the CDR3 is TGCGCCAGCAGCTTGGCCCAGGGCCACCAAGAGACCCAGTACTTC.

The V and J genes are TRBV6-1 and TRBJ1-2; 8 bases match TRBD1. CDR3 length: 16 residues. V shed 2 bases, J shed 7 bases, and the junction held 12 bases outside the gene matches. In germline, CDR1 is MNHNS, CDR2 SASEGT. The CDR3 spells CASSEFRGQGIGGYTF. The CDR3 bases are TGTGCCAGCAGTGAATTTCGCGGACAGGGTATCGGTGGCTACACCTTC.

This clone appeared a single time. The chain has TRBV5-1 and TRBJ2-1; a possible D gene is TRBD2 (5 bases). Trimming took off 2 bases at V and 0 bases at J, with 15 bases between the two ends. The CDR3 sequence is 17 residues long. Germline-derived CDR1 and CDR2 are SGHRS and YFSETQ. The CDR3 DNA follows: TGCGCCAGCAGCTTACCGGACTGGGCGAGCTCCTACAATGAGCAGTTCTTC. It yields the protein CASSLPDWASSYNEQFF.

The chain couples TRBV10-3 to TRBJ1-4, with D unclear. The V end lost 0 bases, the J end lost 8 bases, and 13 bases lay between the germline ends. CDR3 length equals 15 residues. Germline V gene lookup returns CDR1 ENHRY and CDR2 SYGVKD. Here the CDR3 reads CAISESVGSGEKLFF. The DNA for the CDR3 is TGTGCCATCAGTGAGTCGGTGGGATCGGGGGAAAAACTGTTTTTT.

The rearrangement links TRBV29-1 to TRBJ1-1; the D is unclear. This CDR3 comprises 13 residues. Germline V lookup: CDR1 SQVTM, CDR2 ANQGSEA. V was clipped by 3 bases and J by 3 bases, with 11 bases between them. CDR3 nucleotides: TGCAGCGTTGAGGGCTGGGCCGACACTGAAGCTTTCTTT. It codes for CSVEGWADTEAFF.

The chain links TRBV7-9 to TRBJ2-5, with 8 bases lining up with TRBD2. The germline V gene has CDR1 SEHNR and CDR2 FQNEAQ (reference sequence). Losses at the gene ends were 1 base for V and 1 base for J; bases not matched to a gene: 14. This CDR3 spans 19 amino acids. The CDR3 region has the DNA TGTGCCAGCAGCTTAGGGGTAGGAGCGGGGGCCCCTTCCCAAGAGACCCAGTACTTC. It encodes CASSLGVGAGAPSQETQYF.

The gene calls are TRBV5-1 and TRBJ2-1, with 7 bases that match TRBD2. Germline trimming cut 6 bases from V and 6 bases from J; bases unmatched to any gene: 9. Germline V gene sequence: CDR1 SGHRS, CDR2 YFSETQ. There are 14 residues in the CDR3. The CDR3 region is CASMKTGGGNEQFF. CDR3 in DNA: TGCGCCAGCATGAAAACGGGGGGAGGCAATGAGCAGTTCTTC.

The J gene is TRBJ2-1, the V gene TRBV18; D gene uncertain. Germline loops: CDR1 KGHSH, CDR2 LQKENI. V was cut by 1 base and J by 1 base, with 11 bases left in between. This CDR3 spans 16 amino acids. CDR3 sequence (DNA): TGTGCCAGCTCACCACTTCCCGGTAGATCCTACAATGAGCAGTTCTTC. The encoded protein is CASSPLPGRSYNEQFF.

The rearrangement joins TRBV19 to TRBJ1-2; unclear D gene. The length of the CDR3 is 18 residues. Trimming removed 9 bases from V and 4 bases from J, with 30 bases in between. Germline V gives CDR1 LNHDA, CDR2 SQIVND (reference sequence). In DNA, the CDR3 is TGTGCCAGCCGCTTGGAGGGAGGGAAGCTGTCGATAGGCTATGGCTACACCTTC. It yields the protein CASRLEGGKLSIGYGYTF. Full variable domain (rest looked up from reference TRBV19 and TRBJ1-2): DGGITQSPKYLFRKEGQNVTLSCEQNLNHDAMYWYRQDPGQGLRLIYYSQIVNDFQKGDIAEGYSVSREKKESFPLTVTSAQKNPTAFYLCASRLEGGKLSIGYGYTFGSGTRLTVV.

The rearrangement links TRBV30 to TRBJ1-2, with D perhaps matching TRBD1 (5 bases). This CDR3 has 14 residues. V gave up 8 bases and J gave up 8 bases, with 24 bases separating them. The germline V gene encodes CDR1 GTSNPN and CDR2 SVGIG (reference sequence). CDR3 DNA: TGTGCCGGAGGGGCGGCGGGGAGACCCGGGGGCTACACCTTC. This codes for CAGGAAGRPGGYTF. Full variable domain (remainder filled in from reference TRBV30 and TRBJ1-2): SQTIHQWPATLVQPVGSPLSLECTVEGTSNPNLYWYRQAAGRGLQLLFYSVGIGQISSEVPQNLSASRPQDRQFILSSKKLLLSDSGFYLCAGGAAGRPGGYTFGSGTRLTVV.

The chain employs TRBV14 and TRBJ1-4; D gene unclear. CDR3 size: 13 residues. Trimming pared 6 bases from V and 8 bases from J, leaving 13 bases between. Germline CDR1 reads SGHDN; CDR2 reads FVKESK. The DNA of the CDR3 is TGTGCCAGCAGTCTGCAGGCTTCGGAAAAACTGTTTTTT. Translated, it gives CASSLQASEKLFF.

This CDR3 reads CASSRSQASGELFF. The CDR3 DNA follows: TGTGCCAGCAGTAGATCTCAGGCGTCCGGGGAGCTGTTTTTT. V and J are TRBV2 and TRBJ2-2; D is ambiguous. The CDR3 is 14 residues long. Per the germline V gene, CDR1 is SNHLY and CDR2 is FYNNEI. With 5 bases removed from V and 6 bases from J, the gap between germline ends came to 13 bases.

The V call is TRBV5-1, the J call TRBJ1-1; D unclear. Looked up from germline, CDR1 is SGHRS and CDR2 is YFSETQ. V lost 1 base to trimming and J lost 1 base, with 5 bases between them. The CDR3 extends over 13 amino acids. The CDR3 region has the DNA TGCGCCAGCAGCTTGAGACAGAACACTGAAGCTTTCTTT. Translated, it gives CASSLRQNTEAFF.

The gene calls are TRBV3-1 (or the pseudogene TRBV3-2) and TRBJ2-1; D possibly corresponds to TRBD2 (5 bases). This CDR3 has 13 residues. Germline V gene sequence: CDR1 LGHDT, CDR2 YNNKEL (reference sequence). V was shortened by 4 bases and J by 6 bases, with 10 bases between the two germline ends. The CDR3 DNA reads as TGTGCCAGCAGCCGACTCCTAGCCAATGAGCAGTTCTTC. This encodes CASSRLLANEQFF.

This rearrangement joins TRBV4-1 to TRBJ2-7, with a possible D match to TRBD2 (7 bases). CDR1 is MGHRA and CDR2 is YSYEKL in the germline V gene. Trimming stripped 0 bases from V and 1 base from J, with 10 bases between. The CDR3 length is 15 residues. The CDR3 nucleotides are TGCGCCAGCAGCCAAGAAGGGGGGGCTTCCTACGAGCAGTACTTC. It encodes CASSQEGGASYEQYF.

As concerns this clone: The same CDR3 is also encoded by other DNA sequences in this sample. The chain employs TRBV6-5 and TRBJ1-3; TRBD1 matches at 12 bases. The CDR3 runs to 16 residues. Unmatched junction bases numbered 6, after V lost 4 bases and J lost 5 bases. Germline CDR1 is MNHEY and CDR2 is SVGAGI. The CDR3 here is CASSFGDRGRRNTIYF. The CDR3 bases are TGTGCCAGCAGTTTTGGGGACAGGGGGCGGAGAAACACCATATATTTT.

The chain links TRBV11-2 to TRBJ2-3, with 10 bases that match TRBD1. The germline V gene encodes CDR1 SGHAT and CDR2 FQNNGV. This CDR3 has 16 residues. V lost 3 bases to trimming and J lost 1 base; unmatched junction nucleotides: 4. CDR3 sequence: CASSFRTGGGTDTQYF. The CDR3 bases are TGTGCCAGCAGCTTCCGGACAGGGGGGGGCACAGATACGCAGTATTTT.

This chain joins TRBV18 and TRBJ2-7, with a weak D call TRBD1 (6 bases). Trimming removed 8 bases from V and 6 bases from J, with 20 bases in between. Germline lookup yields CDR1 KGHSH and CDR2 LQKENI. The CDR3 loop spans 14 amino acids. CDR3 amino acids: CASAGATGYREQYF. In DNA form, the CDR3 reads TGTGCCAGCGCAGGAGCCACAGGGTACCGCGAGCAGTACTTC.

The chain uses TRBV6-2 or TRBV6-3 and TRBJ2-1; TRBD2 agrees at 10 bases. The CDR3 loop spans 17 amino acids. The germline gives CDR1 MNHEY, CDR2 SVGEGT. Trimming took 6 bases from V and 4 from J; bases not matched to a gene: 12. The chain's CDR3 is CASSLFASGGSYNEQFF. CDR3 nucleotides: TGTGCCAGCAGCCTATTTGCTAGCGGGGGCTCATACAATGAGCAGTTCTTC.

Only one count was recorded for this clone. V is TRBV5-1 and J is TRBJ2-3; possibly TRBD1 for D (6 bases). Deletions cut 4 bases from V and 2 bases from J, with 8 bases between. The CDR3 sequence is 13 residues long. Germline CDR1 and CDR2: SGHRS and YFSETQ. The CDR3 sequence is CASSRDITDTQYF. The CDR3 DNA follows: TGCGCCAGCAGCAGGGACATCACAGATACGCAGTATTTT.

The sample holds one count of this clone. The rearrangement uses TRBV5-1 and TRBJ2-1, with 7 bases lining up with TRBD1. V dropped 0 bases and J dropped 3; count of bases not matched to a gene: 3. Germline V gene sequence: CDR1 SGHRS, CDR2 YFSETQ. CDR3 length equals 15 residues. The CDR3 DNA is TGCGCCAGCAGCTTGGGGGGACAGTTCTACAATGAGCAGTTCTTC. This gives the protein CASSLGGQFYNEQFF.

In nucleotides, the CDR3 is TGTGCCAGCAGTTTTCGGGGACAGGGTTTCTATGAGCAGTTCTTC. Residues: CASSFRGQGFYEQFF. The chain employs TRBV27 and TRBJ2-1; 9 nucleotides match TRBD1. The CDR3 loop spans 15 amino acids. Germline trimming cut 3 bases from V and 8 bases from J; bases unmatched to any gene: 8. The germline V gene encodes CDR1 MNHEY and CDR2 SMNVEV (reference sequence).

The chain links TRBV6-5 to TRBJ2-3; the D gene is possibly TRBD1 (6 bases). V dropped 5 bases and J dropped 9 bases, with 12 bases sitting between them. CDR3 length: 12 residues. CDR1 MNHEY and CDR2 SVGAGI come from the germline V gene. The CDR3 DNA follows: TGTGCCAGCAGTCAGACAGGAGAAACGCAGTATTTT. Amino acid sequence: CASSQTGETQYF.

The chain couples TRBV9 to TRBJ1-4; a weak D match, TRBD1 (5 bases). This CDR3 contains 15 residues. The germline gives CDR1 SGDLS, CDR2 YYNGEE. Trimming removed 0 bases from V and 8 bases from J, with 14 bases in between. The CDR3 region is CASSVVGQGGEKLFF. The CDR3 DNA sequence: TGTGCCAGCAGCGTAGTAGGTCAGGGTGGAGAAAAACTGTTTTTT.